This TCR beta chain was captured in a study of T cells in Graves' hyperthyroidism and ophthalmopathy. What was amplified from RNA transcripts were TCR beta CDR3 regions. The HTBI primer set served for first-round RT-PCR of the TCR CDR3. TCRdb recomputed calls from the multiplex PCR reads with MiXCR, one row per CDR3 protein. The sample has roughly 700,000 distinct CDR3 sequences; 35% are singletons. An absence of ophthalmopathy progression within 18 months meant stable Graves' hyperthyroidism. The CDR3 runs to 15 residues. CDR1 is SEHNR, CDR2 FQNEAQ, per germline (reference sequence). The ends lost 5 bases at V and 3 bases at J; junction bases unmatched: 6. Only one count was recorded for this clonotype.

Sequencing used blood. This clonotype was obtained from a woman between 40 and 55 years old with Graves' hyperthyroidism. V gene TRBV7-9 combines with J gene TRBJ2-7; 11 nucleotides agree with TRBD1. CDR3 protein: CASSAPGQGDYEQYF. The CDR3 DNA sequence: TGTGCCAGCAGCGCCCCGGGACAGGGGGACTACGAGCAGTACTTC. Full variable domain (remainder filled in from reference TRBV7-9 and TRBJ2-7): DTGVSQNPRHKITKRGQNVTFRCDPISEHNRLYWYRQTLGQGPEFLTYFQNEAQLEKSRLLSDRFSAERPKGSFSTLEIQRTEQGDSAMYLCASSAPGQGDYEQYFGPGTRLTVT.